A selection of T cell receptor beta chains follows, all from one sample in a study of OX40 agonist ivuxolimab in advanced cancers. Assay: immunoSEQ multiplex PCR; the TCRdb copy retains only in-frame clones and omits some. This table holds 55,000 to 90,000 clones, about nine tenths found once. The sequencing here drew on CD4+ or CD8+ T cells sorted from blood, taken in a trial of the OX40 agonist ivuxolimab. The receptors stem from an adult with an advanced solid tumor such as melanoma, head and neck, liver or kidney cancer. Both conserved end residues are part of each CDR3. The order of the fields is J gene, V gene, D gene, clone size, CDR3 DNA, CDR3 protein. A D gene is named only where the DNA matches it firmly. Clone size is stated in some rows and not others, as once, few, many or a class when expanded.

>TRBJ1-1|TRBV13|-|-
TGTGCCAGCAGCGCCGACAGGCGGGCTCATGAAGCTTTCTTT
CASSADRRAHEAFF
>TRBJ1-1|TRBV19|-|-
TGTGCCACCAAAGGCTTGACAGGGAACACTGAAGCTTTCTTT
CATKGLTGNTEAFF
>TRBJ1-5|TRBV5-1|TRBD1|once
TGCGCCAGCAGCTTAACAGGGGAAGGCAATCAGCCCCAGCATTTT
CASSLTGEGNQPQHF
>TRBJ2-3|TRBV7-9|TRBD2|-
TGTGCCAGCACCCGAGGGGAGGGTAGCACAGATACGCAGTATTTT
CASTRGEGSTDTQYF
>TRBJ1-4|TRBV10-3|-|-
TGTGCCATCAGTGAGTCCGACACCCAGCGGACCTTT
CAISESDTQRTF
>TRBJ2-2|TRBV11-2|TRBD2|-
TGTGCCAGCAGCTCGGGACTAGCGGGGGGGAAGGCCGGGGAGCTGTTTTTT
CASSSGLAGGKAGELFF
>TRBJ2-7|TRBV19|-|-
TGTGCCAGTGGTACGCGCTACGAGCAGTACTTC
CASGTRYEQYF
>TRBJ1-3|TRBV6-5|-|-
TGTGCCAGCAGTTATAGTGTGACCGTAGGAAACACCATATATTTT
CASSYSVTVGNTIYF
>TRBJ1-5|TRBV19|TRBD1|-
TGTGCCAGTAGTATCGGGTCCAGGGGGCATGGGAGCAATCAGCCCCAGCATTTT
CASSIGSRGHGSNQPQHF
>TRBJ1-2|TRBV18|-|-
TGTGCCAGCTCCCCAGGGGCCGACTATGGCTACACCTTC
CASSPGADYGYTF
>TRBJ2-5|TRBV5-1|TRBD2|-
TGCGCCAGCATGGTCCAGGGAGGGGAGACCCAGTACTTC
CASMVQGGETQYF
>TRBJ2-7|TRBV13|TRBD2|-
TGTGCCAGCAGCGGGACTAGCGGAACCTACGAGCAGTACTTC
CASSGTSGTYEQYF
>TRBJ1-2|TRBV15|-|-
TGTGCCACCTACCACCCCCCGGAGTTCGCCTATGGCTACACCTTC
CATYHPPEFAYGYTF
>TRBJ2-2|TRBV28|TRBD1|-
TGTGCCAGCAGTTTAGGGGACAGGGAAGCCGGGGAGCTGTTTTTT
CASSLGDREAGELFF
>TRBJ2-7|TRBV27|-|-
TGTGCCAGCAGTCTATCATGGCGCTCCTACGAGCAGTACTTC
CASSLSWRSYEQYF
>TRBJ2-7|TRBV7-9|-|once
TGTGCCAGCAGCCCCCTACCGGCAGGAGACGAGCAGTACTTC
CASSPLPAGDEQYF
>TRBJ1-5|TRBV7-2|-|-
TGTGCCAGCACCCTTACTAGTTCTGGTCAGCCCCAGCATTTT
CASTLTSSGQPQHF
>TRBJ2-1|TRBV5-5|TRBD1|-
TGTGCCAGCAGCCCGGGACAGGTTGATTACAATGAGCAGTTCTTC
CASSPGQVDYNEQFF
>TRBJ2-5|TRBV28|-|-
TGTGCCAGCAGTTTGTCCGGAGGGGAGACCCAGTACTTC
CASSLSGGETQYF
>TRBJ1-4|TRBV2|-|-
TGTGCCAGCGGATGGAAGGAAAATGAAAAACTGTTTTTT
CASGWKENEKLFF
>TRBJ1-2|TRBV28|-|-
TGTGCCAGCAGTTCTGGGCCGCCCAGTGGCTACACCTTC
CASSSGPPSGYTF
>TRBJ1-5|TRBV10-3|-|-
TGTGCCATCAGTGAGTCGCTGGGGGGCAATCAGCCCCAGCATTTT
CAISESLGGNQPQHF
>TRBJ1-2|TRBV28|TRBD1|once
TGTGCCAGCAGTCTATCAACCGGGACAGCCTATGGCTACACCTTC
CASSLSTGTAYGYTF
>TRBJ1-5|TRBV19|-|-
TGTGCCAGTAGTATAGAGCCACAGCAGCCCCAGCATTTT
CASSIEPQQPQHF